This T cell receptor (beta chain) was sequenced during a study of regulatory T cells in long-lasting Graves disease. Notes on the study in general: Persistent cases of Graves' showed reduced TCR diversity relative to newly diagnosed patients. Because few samples were included, accuracy may have been lower.

Germline V CDR1 and CDR2: LNHNV, YYDKDF (reference sequence). The CDR3 is 12 amino acids in total, end residues counted. The time point is: newly diagnosed GD, antithyroid drugs for less than 3 months. The TCR library used RNA extracted from PBMCs. Sequencing libraries for TCR beta were prepared with iRepertoire HTBI primers and Arm-PCR of CDR3 regions. From the multiplex PCR reads, TCRdb called clonotypes with MiXCR, one entry per CDR3 protein. The sample lists fewer than 650,000 distinct CDR3 sequences; roughly 15% were seen once. In the case of this clonotype: Antigen: not known. Without the conserved terminal phenylalanine or tryptophan, this CDR3 likely stems from a read error. Because the CDR3's place on the DNA is in doubt, the DNA is left out and the CDR3 is given as listed by TCRdb.

The same data also went into a second study, on T cells in Graves' hyperthyroidism and ophthalmopathy.

The sequence was collected from a woman aged 25 to 45 with Graves disease. The input for sequencing was peripheral blood mononuclear cells (PBMCs), taken at new diagnosis, from a patient treated with antithyroid drugs. This chain links TRBV15 with TRBJ1-5; the table's D call, TRBD1, has no DNA check behind it. CDR3: CATSRWGGPSPE.